This TCR beta chain was observed in a study of T cell responses to AZD1222 COVID-19 vaccine (dated by TCRdb to the early 2020s). With respect to the entire study: AZD1222 recipients whose second dose came at about 4 weeks and those whose second dose came at about 12 weeks were combined into one group, since spike-specific TCR depth and breadth did not differ between the two schedules. A total of approximately 240 trial participants underwent TCR sequencing, of whom around 200 received two doses of AZD1222 and about 26 received two doses of the MenACWY control vaccine. Trial participants were enrolled into age subgroups of 18-55, 56-69 and 70-plus years, which contained around 150, 28 and 57 TCR-sequenced participants, respectively. Results the study describes overall, beyond this receptor: Conclusions about previously exposed vaccinees are limited, since just a handful of AZD1222 recipients were seropositive for SARS-CoV-2 at baseline. After two AZD1222 doses, spike-specific TCR breadth and depth were significantly higher than at day 0 and than in MenACWY recipients. Vaccine-associated CD4 TCRs spanned the whole spike protein, with dominant responses in regions 160-218 and 743-854. Because no day 14 peak-response samples were available, repertoires were characterized only after the peak T cell response. Reportedly, close to half of the unique spike-specific TCRs recognized epitopes lying outside the regions that are mutated in the B.1.351 and B.1.1.7 variants. In the small 56-69-year group, the increase in depth fell short of significance, most likely because of low power. Participants were mostly white British, with more females than males. The authors suggested clonal diversity may have been underestimated.

The CDR3 regions of human TCRbeta chains were subjected to immunosequencing. The study's processing was this. Repertoire TCRs were checked for matches against a reference library of SARS-CoV-2-specific TCRs that had been generated using the MIRA antigen-specificity platform. Breadth was defined as the fraction of unique TCRs that were SARS-CoV-2-associated. Depth was defined as the fraction of total T cells that were SARS-CoV-2-associated. Using the MIRA data, every spike-specific TCR was mapped to the spike region that the TCR reacted to and assigned to either a CD4 or a CD8 class. Log10-transformed breadth and depth values were compared by one-way ANOVA with Sidak's multiple comparisons tests. TCRdb provides this immuneACCESS table in a form limited to in-frame rearrangements. Some clones are lacking; in checked studies, under half of them reflect an unresolved V gene, and why the rest are absent is not known. The V and J calls and the clone size are those of that table, but D and trimming were determined from the DNA. In all, the sample holds fewer than 120,000 clones, and approximately 90% of those were seen once. The ten largest clones capture about 3% of the sample.

The time point label here, explained by the study, means: baseline before first vaccination. The vaccinee samples were drawn from two UK trials, COV001 and COV002, one of which was a single-blind randomized controlled phase 2/3 trial testing AZD1222 (ChAdOx1 nCoV-19) in healthy adults. Trial participant PBMC samples were collected at day 0 and day 28 after the second dose for TCRbeta chain sequencing. With respect to this clone: What this receptor recognizes is not known. Base qualities were left out, and no much larger clone turns up one base away.

The CDR3, from cysteine to phenylalanine, totals 15 residues. Only CDR3 DNA is held: 45 bases, read in frame from base 1. V and J are truncated by 3 bases and 3 bases respectively, leaving an intervening sequence of 14 bases. The germline V gene sets CDR1 to KGHSH and CDR2 to LQKENI. The source material was peripheral blood, sampled on day 0 of AZD1222 vaccination. The V and J segments used are TRBV18 and TRBJ1-2; a tentative D match to TRBD1 spans 5 bases. The sequence was collected from an adult in good health. CDR3 loop: CASSPGRRADYGYTF. The nucleotides read TGTGCCAGCTCACCGGGACGAAGAGCGGACTATGGCTACACCTTC.